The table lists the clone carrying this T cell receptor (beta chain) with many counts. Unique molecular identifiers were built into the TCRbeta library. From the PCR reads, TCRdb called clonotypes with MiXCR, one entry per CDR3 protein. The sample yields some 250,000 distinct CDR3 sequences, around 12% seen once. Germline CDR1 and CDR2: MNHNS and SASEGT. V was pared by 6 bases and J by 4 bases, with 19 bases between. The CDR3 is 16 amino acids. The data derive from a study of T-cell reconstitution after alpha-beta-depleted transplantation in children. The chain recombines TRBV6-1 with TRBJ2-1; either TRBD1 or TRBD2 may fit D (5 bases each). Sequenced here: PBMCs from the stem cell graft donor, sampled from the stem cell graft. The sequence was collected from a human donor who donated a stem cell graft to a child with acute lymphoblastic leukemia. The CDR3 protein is CASSLPGTPVYNEQFF. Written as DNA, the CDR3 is TGTGCCAGCAGCCTCCCCGGGACCCCCGTATACAATGAGCAGTTCTTC.